These T cell receptor beta chains were read from a single sample in a study of blood T cell repertoires in COVID-19. This table comes from immunoSEQ multiplex PCR, and its TCRdb copy is limited to in-frame clones, with some not included. The data show about 440,000 clones, roughly 87% seen once. The specimen sequenced was PBMCs or T cells enriched from blood (not recorded which). These receptors were collected from a man aged 18 to 30 who had recovered from COVID-19. Both conserved end residues are part of each CDR3. Each record gives: V gene, CDR3 length, J gene, D gene, clone size, CDR3 protein, CDR3 DNA. The D gene is left open where the match is weak. Size is omitted from some rows. Given values are once, few, many or a class for expanded clones.

v_call: TRBV6-2/TRBV6-3; cdr3_length: 17; j_call: TRBJ1-5; d_call: TRBD1; clone_size: -; cdr3_aa: CASSSRSGQGGNQPQHF; cdr3_nt: TGTGCCAGCAGTTCCCGGTCGGGACAGGGGGGCAATCAGCCCCAGCATTTT
v_call: TRBV6-5; cdr3_length: 14; j_call: TRBJ1-1; d_call: -; clone_size: once; cdr3_aa: CASSYSGRKTEAFF; cdr3_nt: TGTGCCAGCAGTTACAGCGGCAGAAAAACTGAAGCTTTCTTT
v_call: TRBV12-3/TRBV12-4; cdr3_length: 13; j_call: TRBJ1-2; d_call: -; clone_size: -; cdr3_aa: CASSPSGGIVGTF; cdr3_nt: TGTGCCAGCAGCCCATCCGGGGGGATTGTAGGCACCTTC
v_call: TRBV19; cdr3_length: 17; j_call: TRBJ1-5; d_call: TRBD1; clone_size: few; cdr3_aa: CASSVGLQGYSNQPQHF; cdr3_nt: TGTGCCAGTAGCGTCGGATTACAGGGGTATAGCAATCAGCCCCAGCATTTT
v_call: TRBV6-5; cdr3_length: 15; j_call: TRBJ1-5; d_call: TRBD1; clone_size: -; cdr3_aa: CASRGDRAGTQPQHF; cdr3_nt: TGTGCCAGCAGGGGGGACAGGGCTGGAACTCAGCCCCAGCATTTT
v_call: TRBV3-1/TRBV3-2; cdr3_length: 16; j_call: TRBJ2-5; d_call: TRBD1; clone_size: -; cdr3_aa: CASSQGRTGFQETQYF; cdr3_nt: TGTGCCAGCAGCCAAGGCCGGACAGGGTTCCAAGAGACCCAGTACTTC
v_call: TRBV27; cdr3_length: 14; j_call: TRBJ1-1; d_call: -; clone_size: -; cdr3_aa: CASSLEYQSAEAFF; cdr3_nt: TGTGCCAGCAGTTTAGAGTACCAAAGTGCTGAAGCTTTCTTT
v_call: TRBV5-1; cdr3_length: 18; j_call: TRBJ2-2; d_call: TRBD1; clone_size: -; cdr3_aa: CASSLGLNQGAKSGELFF; cdr3_nt: TGCGCCAGCAGCTTGGGCCTCAACCAGGGGGCGAAGTCCGGGGAGCTGTTTTTT
v_call: TRBV6-2/TRBV6-3; cdr3_length: 12; j_call: TRBJ2-5; d_call: -; clone_size: -; cdr3_aa: CASSVVQETQYF; cdr3_nt: TGTGCCAGCAGCGTCGTACAAGAGACCCAGTACTTC
v_call: TRBV30; cdr3_length: 14; j_call: TRBJ1-1; d_call: TRBD1; clone_size: -; cdr3_aa: CAWSGQGSGTEAFF; cdr3_nt: TGTGCCTGGAGTGGACAGGGTAGCGGAACTGAAGCTTTCTTT
v_call: TRBV11-3; cdr3_length: 13; j_call: TRBJ1-3; d_call: -; clone_size: -; cdr3_aa: CASKKLSGNTIYF; cdr3_nt: TGTGCCAGCAAGAAGCTCTCTGGAAACACCATATATTTT
v_call: TRBV6-5; cdr3_length: 14; j_call: TRBJ2-7; d_call: -; clone_size: once; cdr3_aa: CASSYTSGPREQYF; cdr3_nt: TGTGCCAGCAGTTACACATCAGGGCCAAGGGAGCAGTACTTC
v_call: TRBV19; cdr3_length: 15; j_call: TRBJ2-1; d_call: -; clone_size: -; cdr3_aa: CASSQEKVKHNEQFF; cdr3_nt: TGTGCCAGTAGTCAGGAAAAAGTCAAGCACAATGAGCAGTTCTTC
v_call: TRBV3-1/TRBV3-2; cdr3_length: 16; j_call: TRBJ2-7; d_call: -; clone_size: -; cdr3_aa: CASSPRRDPAPYEQYF; cdr3_nt: TGTGCCAGCAGCCCCCGTAGAGATCCCGCCCCCTACGAGCAGTACTTC
v_call: TRBV18; cdr3_length: 17; j_call: TRBJ1-1; d_call: -; clone_size: -; cdr3_aa: CASSPMQGGHPNTEAFF; cdr3_nt: TGTGCCAGCTCACCGATGCAGGGAGGACACCCGAACACTGAAGCTTTCTTT
v_call: TRBV10-3; cdr3_length: 13; j_call: TRBJ2-1; d_call: -; clone_size: -; cdr3_aa: CAISESGANEQFF; cdr3_nt: TGTGCCATCAGTGAGTCTGGGGCCAATGAGCAGTTCTTC
v_call: TRBV21-1; cdr3_length: 15; j_call: TRBJ2-5; d_call: -; clone_size: -; cdr3_aa: CASRNPSGTGRPQYF; cdr3_nt: TGTGCCAGCAGAAACCCATCCGGGACAGGCAGACCCCAGTACTTC
v_call: TRBV6-5; cdr3_length: 11; j_call: TRBJ1-1; d_call: -; clone_size: -; cdr3_aa: CASSYRLRAFF; cdr3_nt: TGTGCCAGCAGTTACCGTCTGAGGGCTTTCTTT
v_call: TRBV5-1; cdr3_length: 18; j_call: TRBJ2-1; d_call: TRBD2; clone_size: -; cdr3_aa: CASSLSVASGSSYNEQFF; cdr3_nt: TGCGCCAGCAGCTTGTCGGTCGCTAGCGGGAGCTCCTACAATGAGCAGTTCTTC
v_call: TRBV5-1; cdr3_length: 14; j_call: TRBJ1-4; d_call: TRBD1; clone_size: -; cdr3_aa: CASSIRQGSEKLFF; cdr3_nt: TGCGCCAGCAGCATCCGACAGGGGAGTGAAAAACTGTTTTTT
v_call: TRBV5-4; cdr3_length: 16; j_call: TRBJ2-3; d_call: -; clone_size: -; cdr3_aa: CASSSGQGAWGDTQYF; cdr3_nt: TGTGCCAGCAGCTCAGGACAAGGGGCATGGGGAGATACGCAGTATTTT
v_call: TRBV4-2; cdr3_length: 17; j_call: TRBJ1-2; d_call: TRBD1; clone_size: -; cdr3_aa: CASSHRDRDLTNYGYTF; cdr3_nt: TGTGCCAGCAGCCATAGGGACAGGGACCTAACTAACTATGGCTACACCTTC
v_call: TRBV10-3; cdr3_length: 14; j_call: TRBJ1-6; d_call: -; clone_size: -; cdr3_aa: CAISEQGRDSPLHF; cdr3_nt: TGTGCCATCAGTGAACAGGGTAGGGATTCACCCCTCCACTTT
v_call: TRBV9; cdr3_length: 17; j_call: TRBJ2-1; d_call: TRBD2; clone_size: -; cdr3_aa: CASSVGGRPSPNNEQFF; cdr3_nt: TGTGCCAGCAGCGTAGGCGGGAGACCCTCCCCGAACAATGAGCAGTTCTTC
v_call: TRBV3-1/TRBV3-2; cdr3_length: 14; j_call: TRBJ1-1; d_call: -; clone_size: -; cdr3_aa: CASSPRTVNTEAFF; cdr3_nt: TGTGCCAGCAGTCCCCGTACGGTGAACACTGAAGCTTTCTTT
v_call: TRBV12-1; cdr3_length: 15; j_call: TRBJ1-2; d_call: -; clone_size: -; cdr3_aa: CASSPPRVTAYGYTF; cdr3_nt: TGTGCCAGCAGCCCACCCAGGGTTACTGCCTATGGCTACACCTTC
v_call: TRBV18; cdr3_length: 13; j_call: TRBJ2-1; d_call: -; clone_size: -; cdr3_aa: CASSLDIYNEQFF; cdr3_nt: TGTGCCAGCTCTCTGGACATTTACAATGAGCAGTTCTTC
v_call: TRBV3-1/TRBV3-2; cdr3_length: 14; j_call: TRBJ1-4; d_call: -; clone_size: -; cdr3_aa: CASSFFGRWEKLFF; cdr3_nt: TGTGCCAGCAGCTTCTTTGGTCGGTGGGAAAAACTGTTTTTT
v_call: TRBV6-5; cdr3_length: 13; j_call: TRBJ2-1; d_call: -; clone_size: -; cdr3_aa: CASTSNTYNEQFF; cdr3_nt: TGTGCCAGCACCTCTAATACCTACAATGAGCAGTTCTTC
v_call: TRBV5-6; cdr3_length: 16; j_call: TRBJ2-3; d_call: TRBD2; clone_size: -; cdr3_aa: CASSASLAGVTDTQYF; cdr3_nt: TGTGCCAGCAGCGCCTCCCTAGCGGGGGTCACAGATACGCAGTATTTT
v_call: TRBV28; cdr3_length: 14; j_call: TRBJ1-4; d_call: -; clone_size: once; cdr3_aa: CASTRWGGVEKLFF; cdr3_nt: TGTGCCAGCACCCGTTGGGGGGGAGTTGAAAAACTGTTTTTT
v_call: TRBV5-4; cdr3_length: 15; j_call: TRBJ2-1; d_call: TRBD1; clone_size: -; cdr3_aa: CASSGGQGGYNEQFF; cdr3_nt: TGTGCCAGCAGCGGGGGACAGGGGGGCTACAATGAGCAGTTCTTC
v_call: TRBV19; cdr3_length: 14; j_call: TRBJ1-2; d_call: -; clone_size: -; cdr3_aa: CASSTTDPRYGYTF; cdr3_nt: TGTGCCAGTAGTACTACAGACCCCCGCTATGGCTACACCTTC
v_call: TRBV11-3; cdr3_length: 14; j_call: TRBJ2-1; d_call: -; clone_size: -; cdr3_aa: CASGQGGAYNEQFF; cdr3_nt: TGTGCCAGCGGCCAGGGGGGCGCCTACAATGAGCAGTTCTTC
v_call: TRBV27; cdr3_length: 17; j_call: TRBJ2-7; d_call: TRBD2; clone_size: once; cdr3_aa: CATSRLAGGVKSYEQYF; cdr3_nt: TGTGCCACGTCCCGACTAGCGGGAGGAGTAAAGTCCTACGAGCAGTACTTC
v_call: TRBV3-1/TRBV3-2; cdr3_length: 16; j_call: TRBJ2-7; d_call: -; clone_size: -; cdr3_aa: CASSLRVSGAAYEQYF; cdr3_nt: TGTGCCAGCAGCTTACGGGTTAGCGGAGCCGCCTACGAGCAGTACTTC
v_call: TRBV12-3/TRBV12-4; cdr3_length: 13; j_call: TRBJ1-2; d_call: -; clone_size: -; cdr3_aa: CASSLREVGGYTF; cdr3_nt: TGTGCCAGCAGTTTGCGGGAAGTGGGAGGCTACACCTTC
v_call: TRBV12-3/TRBV12-4; cdr3_length: 13; j_call: TRBJ1-5; d_call: -; clone_size: -; cdr3_aa: CASSLGNYQPQHF; cdr3_nt: TGTGCCAGCAGTTTAGGAAACTATCAGCCCCAGCATTTT
v_call: TRBV20-1; cdr3_length: 10; j_call: TRBJ2-1; d_call: -; clone_size: once; cdr3_aa: CSAKQGEQFF; cdr3_nt: TGCAGTGCGAAGCAGGGTGAGCAGTTCTTC
v_call: TRBV28; cdr3_length: 13; j_call: TRBJ1-2; d_call: TRBD1; clone_size: -; cdr3_aa: CASSVDRLYGYTF; cdr3_nt: TGTGCCAGCAGTGTGGACAGGCTTTATGGCTACACCTTC
v_call: TRBV5-1; cdr3_length: 15; j_call: TRBJ2-3; d_call: TRBD1; clone_size: few; cdr3_aa: CASSLGQGAVDTQYF; cdr3_nt: TGCGCCAGCAGCTTGGGACAGGGGGCTGTAGATACGCAGTATTTT
v_call: TRBV19; cdr3_length: 14; j_call: TRBJ2-1; d_call: TRBD2; clone_size: -; cdr3_aa: CASMTGGGYNEQFF; cdr3_nt: TGTGCCAGTATGACGGGGGGAGGGTACAATGAGCAGTTCTTC
v_call: TRBV27; cdr3_length: 16; j_call: TRBJ1-3; d_call: TRBD1; clone_size: -; cdr3_aa: CASSKTTGATGNTIYF; cdr3_nt: TGTGCCAGCAGTAAAACGACAGGGGCCACTGGAAACACCATATATTTT
v_call: TRBV3-1/TRBV3-2; cdr3_length: 14; j_call: TRBJ1-2; d_call: -; clone_size: -; cdr3_aa: CASSQDGANYGYTF; cdr3_nt: TGTGCCAGCAGCCAAGATGGGGCCAACTATGGCTACACCTTC
v_call: TRBV9; cdr3_length: 15; j_call: TRBJ2-5; d_call: TRBD2; clone_size: few; cdr3_aa: CASSVPTSGKETQYF; cdr3_nt: TGTGCCAGCAGCGTTCCCACTAGCGGAAAAGAGACCCAGTACTTC
v_call: TRBV19; cdr3_length: 13; j_call: TRBJ1-1; d_call: -; clone_size: -; cdr3_aa: CASSITGDAEAFF; cdr3_nt: TGTGCCAGTAGTATCACGGGTGACGCTGAAGCTTTCTTT
v_call: TRBV29-1; cdr3_length: 14; j_call: TRBJ1-2; d_call: TRBD1; clone_size: -; cdr3_aa: CSSTGGRDVYGYTF; cdr3_nt: TGCAGCTCCACAGGGGGCAGGGACGTCTATGGCTACACCTTC
v_call: TRBV3-1/TRBV3-2; cdr3_length: 13; j_call: TRBJ1-1; d_call: -; clone_size: -; cdr3_aa: CASRSTGNTEAFF; cdr3_nt: TGTGCCAGCAGGTCGACGGGGAACACTGAAGCTTTCTTT
v_call: TRBV11-2; cdr3_length: 16; j_call: TRBJ2-1; d_call: TRBD2; clone_size: -; cdr3_aa: CASSPRTSGSFNEQFF; cdr3_nt: TGTGCCAGCAGCCCGCGTACTAGCGGGAGTTTCAATGAGCAGTTCTTC
v_call: TRBV2; cdr3_length: 15; j_call: TRBJ2-1; d_call: -; clone_size: -; cdr3_aa: CASGGTPPLRGEQFF; cdr3_nt: TGTGCCAGCGGCGGAACGCCCCCCCTCCGAGGTGAGCAGTTCTTC
v_call: TRBV27; cdr3_length: 16; j_call: TRBJ2-1; d_call: TRBD2; clone_size: -; cdr3_aa: CASSLGSGGAYNEQFF; cdr3_nt: TGTGCCAGCAGTTTAGGAAGCGGGGGGGCCTACAATGAGCAGTTCTTC
v_call: TRBV7-9; cdr3_length: 18; j_call: TRBJ1-2; d_call: TRBD1; clone_size: -; cdr3_aa: CASSLGRDPWTGLYGYTF; cdr3_nt: TGTGCCAGCAGCTTAGGTCGGGACCCGTGGACAGGTCTATATGGCTACACCTTC
v_call: TRBV15; cdr3_length: 14; j_call: TRBJ1-2; d_call: TRBD1; clone_size: once; cdr3_aa: CATSSVEGAVGYTF; cdr3_nt: TGTGCCACCAGCAGCGTGGAGGGGGCGGTTGGCTACACCTTC
v_call: TRBV19; cdr3_length: 14; j_call: TRBJ1-1; d_call: -; clone_size: -; cdr3_aa: CASSIRQGWTEAFF; cdr3_nt: TGTGCCAGTAGTATACGGCAGGGGTGGACTGAAGCTTTCTTT
v_call: TRBV27; cdr3_length: 11; j_call: TRBJ2-1; d_call: -; clone_size: -; cdr3_aa: CASGFVRERFF; cdr3_nt: TGTGCCAGCGGGTTTGTCCGGGAGAGGTTCTTC
v_call: TRBV27; cdr3_length: 16; j_call: TRBJ1-4; d_call: -; clone_size: -; cdr3_aa: CASSPLLSGQNEKLFF; cdr3_nt: TGTGCCAGCAGCCCGCTCCTCTCGGGACAAAATGAAAAACTGTTTTTT
v_call: TRBV19; cdr3_length: 15; j_call: TRBJ1-5; d_call: -; clone_size: -; cdr3_aa: CASRDPGNGNQPQHF; cdr3_nt: TGTGCCAGTCGTGACCCAGGGAATGGCAATCAGCCCCAGCATTTT
v_call: TRBV12-3/TRBV12-4; cdr3_length: 13; j_call: TRBJ1-3; d_call: -; clone_size: -; cdr3_aa: CASSLGGGNTIYF; cdr3_nt: TGTGCCAGCAGTTTAGGAGGTGGAAACACCATATATTTT
v_call: TRBV5-6; cdr3_length: 15; j_call: TRBJ1-2; d_call: -; clone_size: -; cdr3_aa: CASSSPGGQVYGYTF; cdr3_nt: TGTGCCAGCAGCTCCCCGGGAGGGCAGGTCTATGGCTACACCTTC